The clone carrying this T cell receptor (beta chain) was seen more than once but under ten times. A single base separates this from a much larger clone, so it may be a read error. The missing conserved phenylalanine or tryptophan at the end of this CDR3 makes a read error likely. The template was RNA from unsorted bulk tissue. Between August and November 2014, newly diagnosed, chemotherapy-naive lung cancer patients underwent thoracic surgery in China. The CDR3 runs to 17 residues. Germline CDR1 and CDR2: MNHEY and SVGEGT. Trimming took off 0 bases at V and 0 bases at J, with 12 bases between the two ends. A modified ARM-PCR protocol with three rounds of nested PCR amplified TCRbeta. TCRdb recomputed calls from the multiplex PCR reads with MiXCR, one row per CDR3 protein. The top ten clones hold roughly 20% of a sample with about 140,000 distinct CDR3 sequences, 66% of them seen once. These data belong to a study of tumor and adjacent non-tumor tissue in lung cancer. Turning to the study itself: Patients were aged about 31 to 85, about ten men and about 5 women, stage I to III.

The sequenced sample consisted of lung tumor tissue. The clonotype was recovered from a man aged 55-75 years with small cell lung cancer. The chain recombines TRBV6-2 or TRBV6-3 with TRBJ1-5; possible D gene TRBD1, 5 bases. CDR3 sequence (DNA): TGTGCCAGCAGTTACTCCCCGGCAGGGACTAGCAATCAGCCCCAGCATATT. The encoded protein is CASSYSPAGTSNQPQHI.